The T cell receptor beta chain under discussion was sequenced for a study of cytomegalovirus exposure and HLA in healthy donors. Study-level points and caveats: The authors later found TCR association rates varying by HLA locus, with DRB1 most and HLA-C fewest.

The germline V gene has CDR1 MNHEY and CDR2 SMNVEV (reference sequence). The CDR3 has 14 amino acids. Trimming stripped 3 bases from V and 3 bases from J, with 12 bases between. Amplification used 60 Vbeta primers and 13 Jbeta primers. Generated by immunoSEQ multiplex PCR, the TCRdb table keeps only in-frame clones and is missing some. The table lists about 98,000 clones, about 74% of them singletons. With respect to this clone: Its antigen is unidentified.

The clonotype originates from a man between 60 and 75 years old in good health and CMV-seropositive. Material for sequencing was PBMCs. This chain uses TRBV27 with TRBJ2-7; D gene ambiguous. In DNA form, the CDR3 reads TGTGCCAGCAGTTTGGCTGGGCCAGTCTACGAGCAGTACTTC. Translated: CASSLAGPVYEQYF.